This T cell receptor (beta chain) emerged from a study of CD8 T cells in Susac syndrome. Reverse transcription of about 0.5 to 1 ug RNA was carried out with random hexamers. TCRdb redid the calling of the immunoSEQ multiplex PCR reads with MiXCR, one entry per CDR3 protein. The table lists 100,000 to 150,000 distinct CDR3 sequences, over 90% of them singletons, with less than 0.15% in the top ten. V was pared by 4 bases and J by 2 bases, with 1 base of the junction left unmatched. The germline CDR1 and CDR2 sequences are SEHNR and FQNEAQ (reference sequence). The CDR3 sequence is 13 residues long. This receptor was taken from a human donor with Susac syndrome. Sequencing was carried out using CD4+ T cells from PBMCs. This chain joins TRBV7-9 and TRBJ2-7, with 8 bases aligning to TRBD1. CDR3 sequence (DNA): TGTGCCAGCAGCTCACAGGGGGCCTACGAGCAGTACTTC. As protein: CASSSQGAYEQYF.